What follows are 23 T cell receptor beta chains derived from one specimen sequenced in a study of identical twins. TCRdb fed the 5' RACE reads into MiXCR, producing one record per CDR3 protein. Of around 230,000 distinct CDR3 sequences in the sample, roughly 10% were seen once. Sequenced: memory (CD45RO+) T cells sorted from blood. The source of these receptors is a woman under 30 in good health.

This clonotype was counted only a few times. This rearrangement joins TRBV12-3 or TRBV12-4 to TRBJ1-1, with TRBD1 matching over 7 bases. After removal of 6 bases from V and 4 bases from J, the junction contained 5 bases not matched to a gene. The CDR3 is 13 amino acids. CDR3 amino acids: CASSRSGGTEAFF. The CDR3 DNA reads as TGTGCCAGCAGCCGCTCAGGGGGCACTGAAGCTTTCTTT.

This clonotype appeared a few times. The CDR3 region is CASSLGQENEQFF. The CDR3 coding sequence is TGTGCCAGCAGCTTAGGTCAGGAGAATGAGCAGTTCTTC. This sequence joins TRBV7-2 and TRBJ2-1, with D unclear. The CDR3 spans 13 residues. V was pared by 1 base and J by 7 bases, with 8 bases between. The germline CDR1 and CDR2 sequences are SGHTA and FQGNSA.

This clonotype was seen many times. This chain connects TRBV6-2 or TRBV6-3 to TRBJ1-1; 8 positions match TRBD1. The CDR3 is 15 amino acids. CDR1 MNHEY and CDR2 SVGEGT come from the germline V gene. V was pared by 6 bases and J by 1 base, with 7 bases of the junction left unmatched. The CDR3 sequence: CASSRRTGKNTEAFF. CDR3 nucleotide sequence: TGTGCCAGCAGCCGGAGGACAGGGAAGAACACTGAAGCTTTCTTT.

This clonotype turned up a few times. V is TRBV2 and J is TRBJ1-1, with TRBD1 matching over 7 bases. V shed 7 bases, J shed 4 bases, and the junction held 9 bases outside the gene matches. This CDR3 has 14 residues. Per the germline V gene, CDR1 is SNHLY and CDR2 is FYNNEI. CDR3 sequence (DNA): TGTGCCAGCACCAAATCAGGGGGATCCACTGAAGCTTTCTTT. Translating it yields CASTKSGGSTEAFF.

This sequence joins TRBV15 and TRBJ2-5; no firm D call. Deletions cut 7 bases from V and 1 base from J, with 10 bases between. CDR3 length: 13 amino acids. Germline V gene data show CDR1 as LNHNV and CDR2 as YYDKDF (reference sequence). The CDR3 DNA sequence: TGTGCCACCATGTACGGACCCCAAGAGACCCAGTACTTC. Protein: CATMYGPQETQYF.

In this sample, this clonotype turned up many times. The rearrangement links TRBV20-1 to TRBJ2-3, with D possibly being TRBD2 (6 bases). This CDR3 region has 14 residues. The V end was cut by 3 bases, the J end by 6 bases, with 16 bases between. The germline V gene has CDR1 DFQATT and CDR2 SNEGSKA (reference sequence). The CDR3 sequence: CSASRRGVLDTQYF. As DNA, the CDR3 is TGCAGTGCTAGCAGGCGCGGGGTCCTGGATACGCAGTATTTT.

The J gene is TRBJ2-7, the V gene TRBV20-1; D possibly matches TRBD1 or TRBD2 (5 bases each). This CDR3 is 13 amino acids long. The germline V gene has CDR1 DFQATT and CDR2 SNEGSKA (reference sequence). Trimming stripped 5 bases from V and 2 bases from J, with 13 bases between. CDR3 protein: CSAPRDDTYEQYF. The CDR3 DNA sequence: TGCAGTGCTCCGAGGGACGACACCTACGAGCAGTACTTC.

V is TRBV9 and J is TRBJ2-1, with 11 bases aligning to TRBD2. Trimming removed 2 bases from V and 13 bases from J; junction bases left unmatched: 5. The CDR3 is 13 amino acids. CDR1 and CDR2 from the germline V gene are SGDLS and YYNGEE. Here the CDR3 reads CASSVGTSGSQFF. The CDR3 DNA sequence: TGTGCCAGCAGCGTTGGTACTAGCGGGAGTCAGTTCTTC.

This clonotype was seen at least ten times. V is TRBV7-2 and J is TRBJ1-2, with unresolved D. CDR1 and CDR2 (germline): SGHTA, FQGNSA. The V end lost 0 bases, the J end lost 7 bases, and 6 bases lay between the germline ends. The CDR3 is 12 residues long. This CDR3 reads CASSLAFAGYTF. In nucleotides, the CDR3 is TGTGCCAGCAGCTTAGCTTTCGCTGGCTACACCTTC.

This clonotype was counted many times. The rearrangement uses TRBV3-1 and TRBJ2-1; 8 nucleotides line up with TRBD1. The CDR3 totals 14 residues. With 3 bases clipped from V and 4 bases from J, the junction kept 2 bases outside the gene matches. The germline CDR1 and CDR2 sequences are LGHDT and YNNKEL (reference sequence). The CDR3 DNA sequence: TGTGCCAGCAGCCAGACAGGGGTATACAATGAGCAGTTCTTC. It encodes CASSQTGVYNEQFF.

CDR3 nucleotides: TGCGCCAGCAGCCAAGATACATCATACCGGGAGACCCAGTACTTC. It is translated as CASSQDTSYRETQYF. The chain couples TRBV4-1 to TRBJ2-5; D not resolved. The CDR3 length is 15 residues. The germline V gene has CDR1 MGHRA and CDR2 YSYEKL. Trimming shortened V by 0 bases and J by 5 bases, and 13 bases separated the two germline ends.

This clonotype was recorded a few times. The CDR3 protein is CASSQERGEQPQHF. CDR3 DNA sequence: TGTGCCAGCAGCCAAGAAAGGGGGGAACAGCCCCAGCATTTT. V and J are TRBV4-2 and TRBJ1-5; weak D call: TRBD1 (6 bases). Trimming pared 0 bases from V and 7 bases from J, leaving 10 bases between. The CDR3 runs to 14 residues. The germline gives CDR1 LGHNA, CDR2 YNFKEQ.

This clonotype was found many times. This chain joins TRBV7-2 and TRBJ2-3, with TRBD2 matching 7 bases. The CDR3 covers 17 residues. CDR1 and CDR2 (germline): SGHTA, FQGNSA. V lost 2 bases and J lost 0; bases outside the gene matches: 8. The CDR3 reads CASSLRAGGGSTDTQYF. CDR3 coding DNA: TGTGCCAGCAGCTTACGGGCTGGCGGGGGTAGCACAGATACGCAGTATTTT.

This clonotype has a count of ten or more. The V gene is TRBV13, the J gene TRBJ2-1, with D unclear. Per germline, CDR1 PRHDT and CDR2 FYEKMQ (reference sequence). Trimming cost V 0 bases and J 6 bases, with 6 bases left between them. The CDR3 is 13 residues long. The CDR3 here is CASSLGAINEQFF. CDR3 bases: TGTGCCAGCAGCTTAGGGGCGATCAATGAGCAGTTCTTC.

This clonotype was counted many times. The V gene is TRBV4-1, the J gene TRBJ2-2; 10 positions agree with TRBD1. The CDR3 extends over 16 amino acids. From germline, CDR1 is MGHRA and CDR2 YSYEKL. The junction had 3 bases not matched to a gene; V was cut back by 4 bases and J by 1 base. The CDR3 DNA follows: TGCGCCAGCAGCCGCGGACAGGGGGGGAACACCGGGGAGCTGTTTTTT. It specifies CASSRGQGGNTGELFF.

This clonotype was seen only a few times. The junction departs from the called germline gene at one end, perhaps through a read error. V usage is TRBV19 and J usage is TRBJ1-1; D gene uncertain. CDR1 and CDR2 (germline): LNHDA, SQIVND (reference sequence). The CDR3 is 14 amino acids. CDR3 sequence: CASIHDRANTEAFF. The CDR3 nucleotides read TGTGCCAGTATTCACGACCGGGCTAATACTGAAGCCTTCTTT.

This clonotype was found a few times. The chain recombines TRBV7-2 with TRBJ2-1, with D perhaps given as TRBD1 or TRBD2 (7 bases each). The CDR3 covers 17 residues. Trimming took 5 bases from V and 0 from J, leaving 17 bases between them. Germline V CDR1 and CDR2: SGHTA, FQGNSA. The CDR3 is CASSPQGGLSSYNEQFF. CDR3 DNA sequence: TGTGCCAGCAGCCCCCAGGGGGGGCTAAGCTCCTACAATGAGCAGTTCTTC.

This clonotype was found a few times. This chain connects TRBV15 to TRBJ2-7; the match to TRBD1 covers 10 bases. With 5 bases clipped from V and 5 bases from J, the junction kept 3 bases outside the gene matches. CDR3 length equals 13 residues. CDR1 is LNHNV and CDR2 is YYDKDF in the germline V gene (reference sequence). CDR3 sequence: CATSRGQGDEQYF. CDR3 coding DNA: TGTGCCACCAGCCGAGGACAGGGGGACGAGCAGTACTTC.

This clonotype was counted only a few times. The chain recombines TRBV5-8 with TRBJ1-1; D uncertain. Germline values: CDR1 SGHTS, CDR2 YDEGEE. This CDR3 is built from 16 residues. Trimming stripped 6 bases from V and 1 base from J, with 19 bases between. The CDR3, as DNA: TGTGCCAGCACCCCGGTTACCCTTACAACGAACACTGAAGCTTTCTTT. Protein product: CASTPVTLTTNTEAFF. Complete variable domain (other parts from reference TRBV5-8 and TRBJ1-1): EAGVTQSPTHLIKTRGQQATLRCSPISGHTSVYWYQQALGLGLQFLLWYDEGEERNRGNFPPRFSGRQFPNYSSELNVNALELEDSALYLCASTPVTLTTNTEAFFGQGTRLTVV.

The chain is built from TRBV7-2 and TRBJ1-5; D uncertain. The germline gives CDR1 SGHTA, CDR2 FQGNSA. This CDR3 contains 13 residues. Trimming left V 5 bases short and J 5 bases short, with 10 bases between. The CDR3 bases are TGTGCCAGCAGCCCATCCCGCGATCAGCCCCAGCATTTT. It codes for CASSPSRDQPQHF.

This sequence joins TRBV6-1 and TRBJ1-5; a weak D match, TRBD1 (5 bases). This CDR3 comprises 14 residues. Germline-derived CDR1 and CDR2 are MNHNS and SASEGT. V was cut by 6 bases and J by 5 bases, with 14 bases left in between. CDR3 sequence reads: CASRSYEGHQPQHF. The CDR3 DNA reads TGTGCCAGCAGGTCTTACGAGGGACATCAGCCCCAGCATTTT.

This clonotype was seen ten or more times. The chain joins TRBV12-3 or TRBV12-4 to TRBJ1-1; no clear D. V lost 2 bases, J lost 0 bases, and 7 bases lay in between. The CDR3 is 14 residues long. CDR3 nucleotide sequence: TGTGCCAGCAGTTTACGGGATATGAACACTGAAGCTTTCTTT. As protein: CASSLRDMNTEAFF.

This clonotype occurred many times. The CDR3 nucleotides are TGCGCCAGCAGTGTTGTCTTGGACAATGAGCAGTTCTTC. It encodes CASSVVLDNEQFF. The chain employs TRBV10-2 and TRBJ2-1; D uncertain. V was trimmed by 4 bases and J by 5 bases, leaving 9 bases between them. Per germline, CDR1 WSHSY and CDR2 SAAADI. CDR3 length: 13 residues.